This T cell receptor beta chain emerged from a study of T cell responses to AZD1222 COVID-19 vaccine. A note on this clone: The target antigen is unknown.

Germline CDR1 reads SGHRS; CDR2 reads YFSETQ. The V end was cut by 0 bases, the J end by 7 bases, with 22 bases between. The CDR3 sequence is 17 residues long. Sequencing was performed with immunoSEQ multiplex PCR; in TCRdb, only in-frame clones are kept and a portion is missing. The sample comprises over 15,000 clones, roughly 81% of which are singletons, and 21% rests with the top ten. Study-level results: Epitopes outside B.1.351 and B.1.1.7 mutated regions reportedly drew nearly half of spike TCRs. Donors in the cohort were predominantly white British and more often female, and clonal diversity was possibly underestimated.

The material was peripheral blood, obtained 28 days after the second AZD1222 dose. The chain combines TRBV5-1 with TRBJ1-2, with no clear D. This receptor was identified in an adult who received the AZD1222 COVID-19 vaccine. The CDR3: CASSLALLSAGVGGYTF. CDR3 DNA: TGCGCCAGCAGCTTGGCCTTATTATCCGCCGGGGTTGGTGGCTACACCTTC.